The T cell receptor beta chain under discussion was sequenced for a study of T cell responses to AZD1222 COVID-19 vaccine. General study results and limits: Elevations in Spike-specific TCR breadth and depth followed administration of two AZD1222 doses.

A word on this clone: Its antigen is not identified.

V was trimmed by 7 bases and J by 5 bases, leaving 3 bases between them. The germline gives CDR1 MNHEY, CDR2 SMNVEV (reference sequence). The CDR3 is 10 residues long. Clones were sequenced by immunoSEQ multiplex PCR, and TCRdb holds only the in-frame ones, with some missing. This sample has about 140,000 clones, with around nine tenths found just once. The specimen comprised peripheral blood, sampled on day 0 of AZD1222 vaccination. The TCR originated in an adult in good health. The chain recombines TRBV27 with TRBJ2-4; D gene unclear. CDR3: CASNQNIQYF. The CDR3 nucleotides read TGTGCCAGCAATCAAAACATTCAGTACTTC.